One sample yielded the 7 T cell receptor beta chains listed below, sequenced in a study of blood T cell repertoires in COVID-19. Repertoires were generated with immunoSEQ multiplex PCR, while TCRdb's copy carries only in-frame clones and drops some. In the table there are about 200,000 clones, around four fifths of which are singletons. Sequenced input: peripheral blood. The receptors derive from a woman aged 80 or older with COVID-19, enrolled during active disease.

This chain uses TRBV9 with TRBJ2-7; 15 nucleotides align to TRBD2. V was pared by 4 bases and J by 2 bases, with 4 bases of the junction left unmatched. Germline CDR1 reads SGDLS; CDR2 reads YYNGEE. This CDR3 contains 16 residues. The chain's CDR3 is CASSPGLAGGTYEQYF. The CDR3 nucleotides read TGTGCCAGCAGCCCGGGACTAGCGGGAGGAACCTACGAGCAGTACTTC.

The chain couples TRBV18 to TRBJ1-1; perhaps TRBD1 as D (5 bases). The V and J ends lost 4 bases and 3 bases respectively, with 6 bases between them. Germline V lookup: CDR1 KGHSH, CDR2 LQKENI. This CDR3 is 12 amino acids long. This CDR3 is CASSQQDTEAFF. For the CDR3, the DNA is TGTGCCAGCTCACAACAGGACACTGAAGCTTTCTTT.

The V gene is TRBV30, the J gene TRBJ1-4, with D possibly TRBD1 on 5 matching bases. CDR1 is GTSNPN, CDR2 SVGIG, per germline (reference sequence). The length of the CDR3 is 13 residues. Trimming removed 2 bases from V and 9 bases from J, with 13 bases in between. The CDR3 loop reads CAWSRGDSQKLFF. CDR3 bases: TGTGCCTGGAGTAGGGGCGACAGTCAAAAACTGTTTTTT.

The rearrangement links TRBV7-8 to TRBJ1-1; TRBD1 agrees at 7 bases. CDR3 length: 16 residues. Germline CDR1 and CDR2: SGHVS and FQNEAQ. V shed 5 bases, J shed 6 bases, and the junction held 15 bases outside the gene matches. CDR3 in DNA: TGTGCCAGCAGCCAACCCGGACTACAGGGGATCGCTGAAGCTTTCTTT. Its protein product is CASSQPGLQGIAEAFF.

The chain couples TRBV9 to TRBJ1-1; 7 nucleotides match TRBD1. CDR1 and CDR2 (germline): SGDLS, YYNGEE. Trimming took 0 bases from V and 4 from J; bases not matched to a gene: 6. The CDR3 has 15 amino acids. CDR3 nucleotide sequence: TGTGCCAGCAGCGTAGAGGGGGCGGTGAGCACTGAAGCTTTCTTT. Encoded protein: CASSVEGAVSTEAFF.

V is TRBV10-3 and J is TRBJ2-1; D might be TRBD2 (5 bases). This CDR3 contains 12 residues. V shed 8 bases and J shed 6 bases, with 11 bases lying between them. In germline, CDR1 is ENHRY, CDR2 SYGVKD. The CDR3 region has the DNA TGTGCCATCGGCGGGCAAATCAATGAGCAGTTCTTC. This codes for CAIGGQINEQFF.

The chain joins TRBV6-6 to TRBJ1-1, with 8 bases identical to TRBD1. Per the germline V gene, CDR1 is MNHNY and CDR2 is SVGAGI (reference sequence). The CDR3 extends over 15 amino acids. V lost 5 bases to trimming and J lost 2 bases; unmatched junction nucleotides: 7. The CDR3 is CASSGQGQLNTEAFF. CDR3 coding DNA: TGTGCCAGCAGTGGACAGGGACAGCTTAACACTGAAGCTTTCTTT.